This T cell receptor beta chain was recovered during a study of cytomegalovirus exposure and HLA in healthy donors. Looking at the study overall: The platform used for the 95 to 150 validation repertoires matched that of the approximately 670 first-cohort repertoires, a later analysis reported. Study findings and constraints: Among TCR beta chains, those listed as cytomegalovirus-associated numbered about 160.

There are a few counts of this clone. Its antigen remains unidentified. Clones were sequenced by immunoSEQ multiplex PCR, and TCRdb holds only the in-frame ones, with some missing. This sample yields 90,000 to 100,000 clones, of which about 90% are seen a single time; around 6.3% belongs to the top ten. Germline CDR1 reads MDHEN; CDR2 reads SYDVKM. The V segment lost 2 bases and the J segment 7 bases; nucleotides outside the gene matches: 8. The CDR3 length is 15 residues. Sequenced: PBMCs. The chain has TRBV28 and TRBJ2-7, with 10 bases identical to TRBD2. The clonotype comes from a man between 18 and 35 years old in good health and CMV-seropositive. The CDR3 loop reads CASSLQREGPREQYF. The CDR3 DNA is TGTGCCAGCAGTTTACAGCGGGAGGGCCCCAGGGAGCAGTACTTC.